These 23 T cell receptor beta chains originate from one sample sequenced in a study of blood T cell repertoires in COVID-19. The repertoire was sequenced with immunoSEQ multiplex PCR; TCRdb's copy has only in-frame clones and lacks some. The table lists about 210,000 clones, around 81% of them singletons, with just under 9% in the top ten. The sample comprised PBMCs or T cells enriched from blood (not recorded which). Every receptor here comes from a woman between 50 and 59 years old with acute COVID-19.

This chain joins TRBV6-5 and TRBJ2-5, with D perhaps TRBD2 (6 bases). The germline gives CDR1 MNHEY, CDR2 SVGAGI. CDR3 size: 13 residues. Trimming cost V 6 bases and J 2 bases, with 10 bases left between them. The CDR3 region has the DNA TGTGCCAGCAGAGTCGCGGGACAAGAGACCCAGTACTTC. It translates to CASRVAGQETQYF.

The gene calls are TRBV7-2 and TRBJ2-3; the D gene is possibly TRBD1 (5 bases). The CDR3 extends over 16 amino acids. Germline V gene lookup returns CDR1 SGHTA and CDR2 FQGNSA. Trimming took 2 bases from V and 0 from J, leaving 12 bases between them. Here the CDR3 reads CASSLMGQESTDTQYF. The CDR3 region has the DNA TGTGCCAGCAGCTTAATGGGGCAGGAAAGCACAGATACGCAGTATTTT.

This chain connects TRBV6-5 to TRBJ1-1, with D unclear. Germline loops: CDR1 MNHEY, CDR2 SVGAGI. V was clipped by 5 bases and J by 5 bases, with 15 bases between them. The CDR3 is made up of 14 amino acids. The chain's CDR3 is CASSLGGVGTEAFF. The DNA for the CDR3 is TGTGCCAGCAGTCTGGGCGGGGTAGGGACTGAAGCTTTCTTT.

The table lists this clone with a count of one. V usage is TRBV6-4 and J usage is TRBJ1-1; D perhaps matches TRBD1 (5 bases). The CDR3 runs to 14 residues. Looked up from germline, CDR1 is MRHNA and CDR2 is SNTAGT. Trimming shortened V by 0 bases and J by 5 bases, and 10 bases separated the two germline ends. The CDR3: CASSDSGEGTEAFF. DNA of the CDR3: TGTGCCAGCAGTGACTCCGGGGAGGGGACTGAAGCTTTCTTT.

This chain joins TRBV28 and TRBJ2-3, with D perhaps TRBD2 (5 bases). The CDR3 covers 14 residues. Germline V gene lookup returns CDR1 MDHEN and CDR2 SYDVKM. Trimming took off 11 bases at V and 2 bases at J, with 17 bases between the two ends. The CDR3 is CAGGDRGPTDTQYF. In DNA, the CDR3 is TGTGCCGGTGGAGATCGAGGGCCCACAGATACGCAGTATTTT.

The J gene is TRBJ2-6, the V gene TRBV18, with 7 bases matching TRBD2. After removal of 2 bases from V and 0 bases from J, the junction contained 13 bases not matched to a gene. Germline values: CDR1 KGHSH, CDR2 LQKENI. The CDR3 extends over 20 amino acids. The CDR3 sequence: CASSPAGVAGISSGANVLTF. For the CDR3, the DNA is TGTGCCAGCTCACCAGCGGGGGTGGCGGGAATCAGCTCTGGGGCCAACGTCCTGACTTTC.

V is TRBV28 and J is TRBJ1-4, with 10 positions matching TRBD1. Trimming at V came to 6 bases and at J to 8 bases, leaving 9 bases not matched to a gene. Germline values: CDR1 MDHEN, CDR2 SYDVKM. CDR3 length: 15 amino acids. CDR3 loop: CASSETGGGLEKLFF. The CDR3 DNA reads TGTGCCAGCAGCGAGACAGGGGGCGGTTTGGAAAAACTGTTTTTT.

This clone was observed a single time. V gene TRBV28 combines with J gene TRBJ2-1; TRBD2 matches 9 bases. The germline V gene has CDR1 MDHEN and CDR2 SYDVKM. V trimming: 5 bases; J trimming: 9 bases; junction bases outside the gene matches: 11. The CDR3 spans 15 residues. Here the CDR3 DNA reads TGTGCCAGCAGTCAAGCGGGAGGCCTGCAGGCTGAGCAGTTCTTC. Protein sequence: CASSQAGGLQAEQFF.

The chain combines TRBV7-9 with TRBJ1-2; 9 bases are shared with TRBD1. CDR1 and CDR2 from the germline V gene are SEHNR and FQNEAQ (reference sequence). The CDR3 runs to 15 residues. The V segment lost 4 bases and the J segment 3 bases; nucleotides outside the gene matches: 6. The CDR3 DNA reads TGTGCCAGCAGCTCGGGACAGGGATCCGACTATGGCTACACCTTC. Its translation is CASSSGQGSDYGYTF.

This rearrangement joins TRBV19 to TRBJ2-7; the match to TRBD2 covers 14 bases. Germline CDR1 and CDR2: LNHDA and SQIVND (reference sequence). This CDR3 has 17 amino acids. J was trimmed by 7 bases and V by 3 bases; bases with no gene match: 11. CDR3 in amino acids: CASSIGGLAGGPWEQYF. The CDR3 coding sequence is TGTGCCAGTAGTATCGGCGGACTAGCGGGGGGACCCTGGGAGCAGTACTTC.

The gene calls are TRBV28 and TRBJ2-3; 8 nucleotides agree with TRBD2. Per the germline V gene, CDR1 is MDHEN and CDR2 is SYDVKM. V lost 2 bases to trimming and J lost 4 bases; unmatched junction nucleotides: 8. This CDR3 is built from 16 residues. The CDR3 loop is CASSLINGGGPDTQYF. The CDR3 DNA follows: TGTGCCAGCAGTTTAATTAACGGGGGGGGGCCAGATACGCAGTATTTT.

In the case of this clone: One end of the junction does not line up with germline, which may come from a read error. This chain joins TRBV6-5 and TRBJ2-1; the match to TRBD1 covers 9 bases. The CDR3 loop spans 16 amino acids. CDR1 is MNHEY, CDR2 SVGAGI, per germline. As DNA, the CDR3 is TGTGCCAGCAGTAACTCAAGGACAGGGGCCTACAATGAGCAGTTCTTC. It translates to CASSNSRTGAYNEQFF.

This clone was detected once. The chain has TRBV24-1 and TRBJ2-5; 9 bases agree with TRBD1. Trimming cost V 7 bases and J 5 bases; bases outside gene matches: 4. Germline V gene sequence: CDR1 KGHDR, CDR2 SFDVKD. This CDR3 comprises 13 residues. DNA of the CDR3: TGTGCCACCAGGGGACAGGGAGGCGAGACCCAGTACTTC. Translation: CATRGQGGETQYF.

This chain links TRBV7-2 with TRBJ1-5; D is ambiguous. V shed 1 base and J shed 4 bases, with 8 bases lying between them. This CDR3 has 14 residues. Germline V gene data show CDR1 as SGHTA and CDR2 as FQGNSA. This CDR3 is CASSLVQINQPQHF. The DNA of the CDR3 is TGTGCCAGCAGCTTAGTACAAATAAATCAGCCCCAGCATTTT.

V and J are TRBV4-1 and TRBJ1-4; no reliable D call. CDR3 length equals 15 residues. V was trimmed by 1 base and J by 6 bases, leaving 12 bases between them. The germline CDR1 and CDR2 sequences are MGHRA and YSYEKL. Here the CDR3 reads CASSQASVPDEKLFF. Written as DNA, the CDR3 is TGCGCCAGCAGCCAAGCGTCGGTCCCGGATGAAAAACTGTTTTTT.

The chain is built from TRBV30 and TRBJ1-2; TRBD1 agrees at 8 bases. J lost 7 bases, V lost 3 bases, and 10 bases had no gene match. The length of the CDR3 is 14 residues. Germline V gene sequence: CDR1 GTSNPN, CDR2 SVGIG (reference sequence). The chain's CDR3 is CAWSLGQGMAGYTF. The CDR3 coding sequence is TGTGCCTGGAGCCTAGGACAGGGAATGGCTGGCTACACCTTC.

This chain connects TRBV11-2 to TRBJ2-7; no clear D. Trimming pared 5 bases from V and 5 bases from J, leaving 13 bases between. Looked up from germline, CDR1 is SGHAT and CDR2 is FQNNGV. The CDR3 has 13 residues. Written as DNA, the CDR3 is TGTGCCAGCAGCCGTCTGATTGGCCACGAGCAGTACTTC. Translated, it gives CASSRLIGHEQYF.

This clone was recorded a few times. Other DNA sequences from this sample encode an identical CDR3 as well. DNA for the CDR3: TGCGCCAGCAGCTTAGACAGGGCCTACGAGCAGTACTTC. Residues: CASSLDRAYEQYF. V usage is TRBV5-1 and J usage is TRBJ2-7, with TRBD1 matching 7 bases. CDR3 size: 13 residues. The germline V gene has CDR1 SGHRS and CDR2 YFSETQ. The V segment lost 2 bases and the J segment 2 bases; nucleotides outside the gene matches: 1.

The chain employs TRBV19 and TRBJ1-2, with D maybe TRBD1 (6 bases). The germline CDR1 and CDR2 sequences are LNHDA and SQIVND (reference sequence). There are 14 residues in the CDR3. Trimming took off 5 bases at V and 4 bases at J, with 14 bases between the two ends. CDR3 residues: CASSSEQGRYGYTF. CDR3 nucleotide sequence: TGTGCCAGTAGTTCCGAACAGGGACGCTATGGCTACACCTTC.

The CDR3 sequence: CASRQDSHEQYF. Here the CDR3 DNA reads TGTGCCAGCAGACAGGACAGTCACGAGCAGTACTTC. This sequence joins TRBV28 and TRBJ2-7; D possibly corresponds to TRBD1 (6 bases). From germline, CDR1 is MDHEN and CDR2 SYDVKM. The V gene lost 6 bases and the J gene lost 5 bases, with 11 bases spanning the gap. The CDR3 has 12 residues.

This chain joins TRBV28 and TRBJ2-5, with D unresolved. The CDR3 length is 11 residues. Germline assignment: CDR1 MDHEN and CDR2 SYDVKM. Trimming pared 2 bases from V and 5 bases from J, leaving 3 bases between. CDR3 in amino acids: CASSLRETQYF. For the CDR3, the DNA is TGTGCCAGCAGTTTACGGGAGACCCAGTACTTC.

The CDR3 protein is CASSAIQGAEETQYF. The CDR3 DNA reads TGTGCCAGCAGCGCAATACAGGGGGCTGAGGAGACCCAGTACTTC. The genes are TRBV11-2 and TRBJ2-5; 9 bases match TRBD1. V lost 5 bases and J lost 5; bases outside the gene matches: 9. This CDR3 has 15 amino acids. The germline gives CDR1 SGHAT, CDR2 FQNNGV.

The rearrangement joins TRBV7-8 to TRBJ2-5; 8 bases are shared with TRBD2. This CDR3 is built from 16 residues. V trimming: 1 base; J trimming: 4 bases; junction bases outside the gene matches: 8. The germline CDR1 and CDR2 sequences are SGHVS and FQNEAQ. This chain's CDR3 is CASSLVRGGLTETQYF. The CDR3 DNA reads as TGTGCCAGCAGCTTAGTTCGGGGGGGCTTGACAGAGACCCAGTACTTC.